Shown below are 13 T cell receptor beta chains from a single sample sequenced in a study of T cells in Graves' hyperthyroidism and ophthalmopathy. RNA transcripts yielded amplified TCR beta CDR3 regions. RT-PCR in the first round (using the HTBI primer set) targeted the TCR CDR3. TCRdb itself ran the multiplex PCR reads through MiXCR, one entry per CDR3 protein. The sample carries about 300,000 distinct CDR3 sequences, roughly 19% recorded once. The sequencing input was blood. The receptors originated from a man aged 50 to 59 with Graves' ophthalmopathy.

This clonotype was recorded a few times. This chain joins TRBV6-1 and TRBJ2-3; D might be TRBD1 (6 bases). The CDR3 is 15 amino acids. Germline V lookup: CDR1 MNHNS, CDR2 SASEGT. The V end lost 6 bases, the J end lost 0 bases, and 13 bases lay between the germline ends. CDR3 DNA: TGTGCCAGCAGAACCCCAGGGGCTAGCACAGATACGCAGTATTTT. This translates into CASRTPGASTDTQYF.

Remarks on this clonotype: The germline gene is not matched at one end of the junction; a read error may be the cause. The chain has TRBV15 and TRBJ1-6; a weak D match, TRBD1 (5 bases). This CDR3 has 14 amino acids. In germline, CDR1 is LNHNV, CDR2 YYDKDF (reference sequence). CDR3 sequence (DNA): TGTGCCACCAGCGGAGACAGTAAAAATTCACCCCTCCACTTT. Translation: CATSGDSKNSPLHF. The variable domain in full, completed from reference TRBV15 and TRBJ1-6, reads DAMVIQNPRYQVTQFGKPVTLSCSQTLNHNVMYWYQQKSSQAPKLLFHYYDKDFNNEADTPDNFQSRRPNTSFCFLDIRSPGLGDTAMYLCATSGDSKNSPLHFGNGTRLTVT.

This chain joins TRBV9 and TRBJ2-6, with 11 positions matching TRBD1. V trimming: 3 bases; J trimming: 1 base; junction bases outside the gene matches: 3. The CDR3 sequence is 17 residues long. Germline V lookup: CDR1 SGDLS, CDR2 YYNGEE. As DNA, the CDR3 is TGTGCCAGCAGCGACCGGGACAGGGGGTCTGGGGCCAACGTCCTGACTTTC. This gives the protein CASSDRDRGSGANVLTF. Combining the CDR3 with reference TRBV9 and TRBJ2-6 gives the whole variable domain DSGVTQTPKHLITATGQRVTLRCSPRSGDLSVYWYQQSLDQGLQFLIQYYNGEERAKGNILERFSAQQFPDLHSELNLSSLELGDSALYFCASSDRDRGSGANVLTFGAGSRLTVL.

This clonotype was detected only a few times. V and J are TRBV5-1 and TRBJ2-7, with D possibly matching TRBD1 (6 bases). V was trimmed by 7 bases and J by 0 bases, leaving 17 bases between them. The CDR3 runs 15 residues. Germline values: CDR1 SGHRS, CDR2 YFSETQ. CDR3 sequence reads: CASAEGTPISYEQYF. The CDR3 DNA reads as TGCGCCAGCGCCGAGGGGACACCGATCTCCTACGAGCAGTACTTC. Full variable domain (remainder filled in from reference TRBV5-1 and TRBJ2-7): KAGVTQTPRYLIKTRGQQVTLSCSPISGHRSVSWYQQTPGQGLQFLFEYFSETQRNKGNFPGRFSGRQFSNSRSEMNVSTLELGDSALYLCASAEGTPISYEQYFGPGTRLTVT.

There are many counts of this clonotype. The chain couples TRBV18 to TRBJ2-3; D call uncertain. With 0 bases removed from V and 6 bases from J, the gap between germline ends came to 1 base. Germline values: CDR1 KGHSH, CDR2 LQKENI. The CDR3 extends over 11 amino acids. Here the CDR3 DNA reads TGTGCCAGCTCACCACCGGATACGCAGTATTTT. This codes for CASSPPDTQYF.

This clonotype was observed at least ten times. The chain joins TRBV5-1 to TRBJ2-3; 9 bases are a match to TRBD2. Germline CDR1 SGHRS, CDR2 YFSETQ. The CDR3 runs 16 residues. After removal of 1 base from V and 2 bases from J, the junction contained 5 bases not matched to a gene. The CDR3 nucleotides are TGCGCCAGCAGCTTGATCCTAGCGGGGACCACAGATACGCAGTATTTT. It yields the protein CASSLILAGTTDTQYF.

This sequence joins TRBV19 and TRBJ1-5; D is perhaps TRBD1 (6 bases). Trimming pared 2 bases from V and 2 bases from J, leaving 13 bases between. Germline CDR1 is LNHDA and CDR2 is SQIVND (reference sequence). This CDR3 has 16 residues. CDR3 sequence: CASSIYPGAGNQPQHF. Written as DNA, the CDR3 is TGTGCCAGTAGTATATATCCAGGGGCTGGCAATCAGCCCCAGCATTTT.

J is TRBJ1-4 and V is TRBV2; D perhaps matches TRBD1 (6 bases). CDR1 and CDR2 from the germline V gene are SNHLY and FYNNEI. V shed 6 bases and J shed 1 base, with 12 bases lying between them. This CDR3 has 15 residues. The DNA of the CDR3 is TGTGCCAGCAGGAAGGACAGAAGAACTAATGAAAAACTGTTTTTT. Translating it yields CASRKDRRTNEKLFF.

The genes are TRBV5-8 and TRBJ2-3; 8 nucleotides agree with TRBD1. V shed 0 bases, J shed 2 bases, and the junction held 5 bases outside the gene matches. The length of the CDR3 is 16 residues. Germline V CDR1 and CDR2: SGHTS, YDEGEE. Here the CDR3 DNA reads TGTGCCAGCAGCTTGGCAGGGGGCGTTATCACAGATACGCAGTATTTT. It encodes CASSLAGGVITDTQYF.

CDR3 region: CAITARGRGLSTDTQYF. The CDR3 DNA is TGTGCCATCACGGCGAGAGGAAGGGGACTGAGCACAGATACGCAGTATTTT. V usage is TRBV10-3 and J usage is TRBJ2-3, with a tentative D call TRBD2 (6 bases). Germline CDR1 is ENHRY and CDR2 is SYGVKD. The CDR3 sequence is 17 residues long. The germline V and J ends were trimmed by 7 bases and 0 bases, with 20 bases remaining between them.

The CDR3 loop reads CASSLAGTGMYEQYF. The CDR3, as DNA: TGTGCCAGCAGCTTAGCAGGGACAGGGATGTACGAGCAGTACTTC. V and J are TRBV7-2 and TRBJ2-7, with 9 nucleotides matching TRBD1. This CDR3 is 15 amino acids long. CDR1 is SGHTA, CDR2 FQGNSA, per germline. V was pared by 0 bases and J by 4 bases, with 4 bases of the junction left unmatched. Full variable domain (rest looked up from reference TRBV7-2 and TRBJ2-7): GAGVSQSPSNKVTEKGKDVELRCDPISGHTALYWYRQSLGQGLEFLIYFQGNSAPDKSGLPSDRFSAERTGGSVSTLTIQRTQQEDSAVYLCASSLAGTGMYEQYFGPGTRLTVT.

This chain joins TRBV4-1 and TRBJ1-2, with 7 bases fitting TRBD1. V was pared by 1 base and J by 2 bases, with 1 base of the junction left unmatched. The CDR3 contains 14 residues. The germline gives CDR1 MGHRA, CDR2 YSYEKL. CDR3 bases: TGCGCCAGCAGCCAAGGGACAGGAAACTATGGCTACACCTTC. This codes for CASSQGTGNYGYTF.

This clonotype was observed a handful of times. This chain uses TRBV19 with TRBJ1-1; tentative D call: TRBD1 (5 bases). In germline, CDR1 is LNHDA, CDR2 SQIVND (reference sequence). This CDR3 is 13 amino acids long. Trimming stripped 5 bases from V and 7 bases from J, with 14 bases between. The CDR3 loop is CASSLQDRHEAFF. The CDR3 nucleotides are TGTGCCAGTAGTTTACAGGACCGCCATGAAGCTTTCTTT.